The sample holds many counts of the clone carrying this T cell receptor beta chain. The antigen is not known. The trim removed 0 bases at V and 1 base at J, leaving 10 bases unmatched. Germline V gene lookup returns CDR1 LGHNA and CDR2 YSLEER. The length of the CDR3 is 18 residues. Sorted naive CD8 T cells were those defined as CD8+CD4-CCR7+CD45RA+. Each CDR3 protein is one row after TCRdb ran MiXCR on the PCR reads. The sample shows tens of thousands of distinct CDR3 sequences, over 15% of them seen only once. The sample comes from a study of molecular identifiers for immune sequencing clone quantification. Study at large: Replicates involved a five-way split of RNA from around 20,000 or 99,000 naive CD8 cells, with sequencing of four. The study, taken as a whole, reports: Clones of above 20 RNA copies carried over 98% of effector molecules; in naive cells they carried under 1%. The study reportedly detected spiked Jurkat TCR RNA from one cell among around 1 million naive cells.

V gene TRBV4-3 combines with J gene TRBJ2-5; 8 bases map to TRBD1. Sequences were obtained from naive CD8+ T cells from blood, with Jurkat cell RNA spiked in. Sample subset: FACS-sorted CD8+CD4-CCR7+CD45RA+ naive T cells. The receptor was derived from a human donor in good health. Some libraries in this study had Jurkat cell RNA spiked in. In DNA, the CDR3 is TGCGCCAGCAGCCAAGATCCGCGGCCAGGGGGCGTCCAAGAGACCCAGTACTTC. As protein: CASSQDPRPGGVQETQYF.